One and the same sample provided the 22 T cell receptor beta chains below, sequenced in a study of CD8+ T cells in alopecia areata. Sequencing used cDNA as its template, made by extracting RNA and reverse transcribing it. Data came from immunoSEQ multiplex PCR; TCRdb stores just in-frame clones and leaves some out. The profile shows 150,000 to 200,000 clones, less than 70% of them singletons. Treatment noted: oral pan-JAK inhibitor, 5-10 mg twice daily. The specimen comprised CD4+ T cells sorted from blood, sampled at week 24, from a patient treated with tofacitinib. The receptors derive from a human donor with alopecia areata.

The chain carries TRBV7-9 and TRBJ1-5; weak D call: TRBD1 (6 bases). The V gene's germline CDR1 is SEHNR and CDR2 FQNEAQ (reference sequence). The ends were cut back, 4 bases at V and 5 bases at J, with 9 bases in the middle. The CDR3 consists of 13 residues. CDR3 DNA sequence: TGTGCCAGCAGCTCAAGGGGGGATCAGCCCCAGCATTTT. Amino acid sequence: CASSSRGDQPQHF.

This clone turned up a few times. V and J are TRBV30 and TRBJ1-2, with no clear D. The CDR3 runs to 14 residues. CDR1 is GTSNPN and CDR2 is SVGIG in the germline V gene (reference sequence). Trimming removed 2 bases from V and 1 base from J, with 11 bases in between. The CDR3 protein is CAWSPPGHNYGYTF. The CDR3 nucleotides are TGTGCCTGGAGTCCCCCCGGGCATAACTATGGCTACACCTTC.

V usage is TRBV29-1 and J usage is TRBJ2-7; 11 bases are a match to TRBD1. Germline trimming cut 7 bases from V and 1 base from J; bases unmatched to any gene: 3. Germline V lookup: CDR1 SQVTM, CDR2 ANQGSEA. The CDR3 is made up of 13 amino acids. In nucleotides, the CDR3 is TGCAGCGGGGGACAGGGGGGATCCTACGAGCAGTACTTC. Translation: CSGGQGGSYEQYF.

The table lists this clone with a few counts. The chain uses TRBV19 and TRBJ1-5; 11 nucleotides line up with TRBD1. The germline V gene encodes CDR1 LNHDA and CDR2 SQIVND (reference sequence). The CDR3 has 15 amino acids. J lost 6 bases, V lost 6 bases, and 7 bases had no gene match. The DNA of the CDR3 is TGTGCCAGTAGAAAGGACAGGGGGCCCGGTCAGCCCCAGCATTTT. Its protein product is CASRKDRGPGQPQHF.

The J gene is TRBJ2-5, the V gene TRBV5-1; 8 bases match TRBD1. The germline gives CDR1 SGHRS, CDR2 YFSETQ. The junction had 5 bases not matched to a gene; V was cut back by 3 bases and J by 7 bases. This CDR3 contains 13 residues. The CDR3 nucleotides are TGCGCCAGCAGCTCTCAGGGGACAGGGACCCAGTACTTC. It yields the protein CASSSQGTGTQYF.

This clone has only a few counts. J is TRBJ2-7 and V is TRBV7-2, with TRBD1 matching over 9 bases. V was pared by 3 bases and J by 1 base, with 4 bases of the junction left unmatched. This CDR3 region has 15 residues. Germline-derived CDR1 and CDR2 are SGHTA and FQGNSA. The CDR3: CASSLGQGESYEQYF. The DNA of the CDR3 is TGTGCCAGCAGCTTGGGACAGGGCGAATCCTACGAGCAGTACTTC.

The chain recombines TRBV29-1 with TRBJ2-7, with D possibly matching TRBD1 (5 bases). This CDR3 region has 11 residues. V was clipped by 5 bases and J by 8 bases, with 13 bases between them. The germline gives CDR1 SQVTM, CDR2 ANQGSEA. This CDR3 is CSVHIRDKQYF. CDR3 nucleotide sequence: TGCAGCGTTCATATCAGGGATAAGCAGTACTTC.

The rearrangement links TRBV19 to TRBJ2-2, with D perhaps matching TRBD1 or TRBD2 (5 bases each). Deletions cut 8 bases from V and 8 bases from J, with 12 bases between. The length of the CDR3 is 12 residues. CDR1 and CDR2 (germline): LNHDA, SQIVND (reference sequence). The DNA of the CDR3 is TGTGCCAGTGGGACGGAAGGAGGGGAGCTGTTTTTT. Protein: CASGTEGGELFF.

The gene calls are TRBV29-1 and TRBJ1-2; 10 positions match TRBD1. Germline V gene lookup returns CDR1 SQVTM and CDR2 ANQGSEA. V was pared by 7 bases and J by 8 bases, with 4 bases of the junction left unmatched. There are 11 residues in the CDR3. CDR3 in amino acids: CSGGTGEGYTF. CDR3 DNA: TGCAGCGGCGGGACAGGGGAAGGCTACACCTTC.

This chain connects TRBV11-3 to TRBJ2-3; D unclear. This CDR3 is built from 13 residues. Per the germline V gene, CDR1 is SGHNT and CDR2 is YENEEA. V gave up 5 bases and J gave up 4 bases, with 10 bases separating them. The CDR3 is CASSPGLADTQYF. DNA of the CDR3: TGTGCCAGCAGCCCGGGCCTTGCAGATACGCAGTATTTT.

The chain links TRBV15 to TRBJ1-1; D might be TRBD1 (5 bases). Germline V lookup: CDR1 LNHNV, CDR2 YYDKDF (reference sequence). The ends were cut back, 1 base at V and 10 bases at J, with 16 bases in the middle. CDR3 size: 14 residues. CDR3 DNA sequence: TGTGCCACCAGCAGAGCCGGATCCGGGGCCGGAGCTTTCTTT. Translation: CATSRAGSGAGAFF.

The genes are TRBV4-1 and TRBJ2-5; D not resolved. The CDR3 is 14 residues long. V lost 4 bases and J 5 bases, leaving 14 bases between the germline ends. CDR1 is MGHRA, CDR2 YSYEKL, per germline. CDR3 bases: TGCGCCAGCAGCCCCGAGAACGGTGGGGAGACCCAGTACTTC. This encodes CASSPENGGETQYF.

The chain uses TRBV5-4 and TRBJ2-7, with TRBD1 matching over 9 bases. V shed 6 bases and J 6 bases; nucleotides not matched to a gene: 10. This CDR3 contains 14 residues. Germline CDR1 SGHNT, CDR2 YYREEE (reference sequence). CDR3 amino acids: CASTSGTGRGEQYF. The CDR3 DNA reads TGTGCCAGCACCTCCGGGACAGGGAGGGGCGAGCAGTACTTC. Full variable domain (remainder filled in from reference TRBV5-4 and TRBJ2-7): ETGVTQSPTHLIKTRGQQVTLRCSSQSGHNTVSWYQQALGQGPQFIFQYYREEENGRGNFPPRFSGLQFPNYSSELNVNALELDDSALYLCASTSGTGRGEQYFGPGTRLTVT.

This clone was counted a few times. The genes are TRBV29-1 and TRBJ2-3; 10 positions match TRBD2. The V segment lost 7 bases and the J segment 4 bases; nucleotides outside the gene matches: 5. The CDR3 loop spans 13 amino acids. The germline CDR1 and CDR2 sequences are SQVTM and ANQGSEA. The CDR3 DNA is TGCAGCGCTAGCGGGGGCAGCTCAGATACGCAGTATTTT. This gives the protein CSASGGSSDTQYF.

In this sample, this clone turned up once. The V call is TRBV29-1, the J call TRBJ1-1; tentative D call: TRBD1 (5 bases). CDR3 length: 15 residues. V was pared by 8 bases and J by 5 bases, with 24 bases between. In germline, CDR1 is SQVTM, CDR2 ANQGSEA. DNA of the CDR3: TGCAGCACCGACCCGGGGACCCCTCGAGGGACTGAAGCTTTCTTT. It codes for CSTDPGTPRGTEAFF.

This clone has more than one count but fewer than ten. V is TRBV10-3 and J is TRBJ2-1; D uncertain. The CDR3 runs 13 residues. The V end lost 6 bases, the J end lost 8 bases, and 14 bases lay between the germline ends. Germline values: CDR1 ENHRY, CDR2 SYGVKD. CDR3: CAIRAPGAYEQFF. The CDR3 nucleotides read TGTGCCATCAGAGCACCCGGCGCGTATGAGCAGTTCTTC.

This clone turned up a few times. This sequence joins TRBV27 and TRBJ2-2, with a weak D call TRBD2 (5 bases). Per the germline V gene, CDR1 is MNHEY and CDR2 is SMNVEV (reference sequence). V was cut by 8 bases and J by 1 base, with 8 bases left in between. The CDR3 spans 13 residues. CDR3 coding DNA: TGTGCCAGCCGGGATGTGAACACCGGGGAGCTGTTTTTT. Encoded protein: CASRDVNTGELFF.

V gene TRBV5-6 combines with J gene TRBJ2-3; D not certain. Germline values: CDR1 SGHDT, CDR2 YYEEEE. This CDR3 contains 15 residues. V was cut by 0 bases and J by 6 bases, with 14 bases left in between. The CDR3 sequence: CASSLVSGVTDTQYF. As DNA, the CDR3 is TGTGCCAGCAGCTTGGTCAGTGGAGTTACCGATACGCAGTATTTT.

The V and J genes are TRBV2 and TRBJ1-2, with D maybe TRBD1 (6 bases). The CDR3 extends over 11 amino acids. Germline V gene data show CDR1 as SNHLY and CDR2 as FYNNEI. Trimming stripped 7 bases from V and 4 bases from J, with 7 bases between. DNA of the CDR3: TGTGCCAGCATGGACAGCTATGGCTACACCTTC. Translated, it gives CASMDSYGYTF.

V usage is TRBV5-1 and J usage is TRBJ1-4; no firm D call. The CDR3 runs 15 residues. The V gene lost 0 bases and the J gene lost 5 bases, with 11 bases spanning the gap. Germline V CDR1 and CDR2: SGHRS, YFSETQ. The chain's CDR3 is CASSLGPKRNEKLFF. CDR3 sequence (DNA): TGCGCCAGCAGCTTGGGTCCCAAGCGGAATGAAAAACTGTTTTTT.

This chain links TRBV29-1 with TRBJ2-5; the D is unclear. The CDR3 is 14 amino acids. Trimming stripped 6 bases from V and 3 bases from J, with 17 bases between. Germline loops: CDR1 SQVTM, CDR2 ANQGSEA. The CDR3 is CSVLIGPEEETQYF. The CDR3 DNA reads TGCAGCGTCCTTATCGGGCCCGAGGAAGAGACCCAGTACTTC.

The V call is TRBV5-1, the J call TRBJ2-3, with a possible D match to TRBD1 (6 bases). Germline CDR1 and CDR2: SGHRS and YFSETQ. V dropped 0 bases and J dropped 8 bases, with 16 bases sitting between them. CDR3 length: 15 residues. The CDR3 loop is CASSLDTGSIGTQYF. In DNA, the CDR3 is TGCGCCAGCAGCTTGGATACAGGGTCTATAGGTACGCAGTATTTT. Variable domain in full (rest from reference TRBV5-1 and TRBJ2-3): KAGVTQTPRYLIKTRGQQVTLSCSPISGHRSVSWYQQTPGQGLQFLFEYFSETQRNKGNFPGRFSGRQFSNSRSEMNVSTLELGDSALYLCASSLDTGSIGTQYFGPGTRLTVL.